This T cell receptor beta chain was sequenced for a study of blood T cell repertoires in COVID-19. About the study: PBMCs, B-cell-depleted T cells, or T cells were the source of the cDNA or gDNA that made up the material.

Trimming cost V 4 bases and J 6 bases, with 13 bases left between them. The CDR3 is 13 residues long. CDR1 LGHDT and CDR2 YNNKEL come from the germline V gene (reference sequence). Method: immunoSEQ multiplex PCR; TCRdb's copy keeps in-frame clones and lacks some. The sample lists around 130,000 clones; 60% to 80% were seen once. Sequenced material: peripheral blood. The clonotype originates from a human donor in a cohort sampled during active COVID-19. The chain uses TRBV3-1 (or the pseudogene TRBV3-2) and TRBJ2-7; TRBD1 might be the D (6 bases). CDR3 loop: CASSPVGALEQYF. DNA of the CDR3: TGTGCCAGCAGCCCGGTGGGGGCCCTCGAGCAGTACTTC.